This T cell receptor beta chain emerged from a study of T-cell memory formation after mild COVID-19. Whole-study results and caveats: CM and EM subsets held most contracting CD4+ clones; EMRA held CD8+ ones.

TCRdb re-called the 5' RACE reads through MiXCR, storing one row per CDR3 protein. This repertoire shows more than 350,000 distinct CDR3 sequences, about 15% found once; its top ten account for around a fifth. CDR1 and CDR2 (germline): KGHSH, LQKENI. CDR3 length: 16 residues. The V end lost 3 bases, the J end lost 4 bases, and 16 bases lay between the germline ends. This clonotype has at least ten counts. The antigen remains undetermined. This receptor was identified in a man younger than 35 who had mild COVID-19 (a few samples of this study predate the infection). Cell type and time point are not known. Sequenced sample: PBMCs or a T cell subset sorted from them (not recorded which). The rearrangement uses TRBV18 and TRBJ1-3; D gene uncertain. The CDR3 loop reads CASSPQPPVYGNTIYF. CDR3 nucleotide sequence: TGTGCCAGCTCACCGCAACCCCCGGTGTACGGAAACACCATATATTTT.